This TCR beta chain was identified in a study of T cells in Graves' hyperthyroidism and ophthalmopathy. Researchers took RNA transcripts and amplified the TCR beta CDR3 regions from them. During a first-round RT-PCR of the TCR CDR3, the HTBI primer set was used. Using its own MiXCR run on the multiplex PCR reads, TCRdb lists one record per CDR3 protein. This table has about 530,000 distinct CDR3 sequences, 17% appearing once. The table lists this clonotype with many counts. From germline, CDR1 is MNHNS and CDR2 SASEGT. The CDR3 covers 15 residues. Trimming stripped 7 bases from V and 0 bases from J, with 15 bases between.

The clonotype was recovered from a woman younger than 35 with Graves' ophthalmopathy. This chain joins TRBV6-1 and TRBJ1-2; maybe TRBD1 (6 bases). What was sequenced was blood. The CDR3 DNA reads TGTGCCAGCACCTTTCTGCACAGGGCTAACTATGGCTACACCTTC. Its translation: CASTFLHRANYGYTF.